Reported below is one TCR beta chain. Using immunoSEQ multiplex PCR, the repertoire was profiled, and TCRdb retains in-frame clones only, with some absent. The table records some 51,000 clones, approximately 95% of them present only once. The data are from a study of control samples from healthy donors and cancer patients. This sequence originates from a young woman in good health. The specimen was blood.

CDR3: CASSLGWEYNEKLFF. The CDR3 bases are TGTGCCAGCAGCTTGGGGTGGGAGTATAATGAAAAACTGTTTTTT. V and J are TRBV5-8 and TRBJ1-4; no firm D call. The CDR3 length is 15 residues. V was trimmed by 0 bases and J by 4 bases, leaving 10 bases between them. Per the germline V gene, CDR1 is SGHTS and CDR2 is YDEGEE.